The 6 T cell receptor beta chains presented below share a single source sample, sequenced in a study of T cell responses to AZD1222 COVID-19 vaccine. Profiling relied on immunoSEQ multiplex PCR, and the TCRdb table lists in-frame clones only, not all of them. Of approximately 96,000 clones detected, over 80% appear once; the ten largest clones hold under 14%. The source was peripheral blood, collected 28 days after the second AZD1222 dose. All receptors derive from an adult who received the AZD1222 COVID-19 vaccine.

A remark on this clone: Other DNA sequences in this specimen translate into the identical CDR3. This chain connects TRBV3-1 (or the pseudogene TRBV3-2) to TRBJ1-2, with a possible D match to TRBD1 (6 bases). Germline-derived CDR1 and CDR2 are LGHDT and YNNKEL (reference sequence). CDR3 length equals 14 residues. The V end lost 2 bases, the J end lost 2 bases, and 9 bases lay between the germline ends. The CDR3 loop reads CASSQLQGNYGYTF. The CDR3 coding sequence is TGTGCCAGCAGCCAATTGCAGGGGAACTATGGCTACACCTTC.

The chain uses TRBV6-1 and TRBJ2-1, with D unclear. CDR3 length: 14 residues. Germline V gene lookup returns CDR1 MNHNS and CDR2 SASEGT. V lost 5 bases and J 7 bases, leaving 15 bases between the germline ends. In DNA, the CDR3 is TGTGCCAGCAGTTTACTGACTGCCCAGAATGAGCAGTTCTTC. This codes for CASSLLTAQNEQFF.

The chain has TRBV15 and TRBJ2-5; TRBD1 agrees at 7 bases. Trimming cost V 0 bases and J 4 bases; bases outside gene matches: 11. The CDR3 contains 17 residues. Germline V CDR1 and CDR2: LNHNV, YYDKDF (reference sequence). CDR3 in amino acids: CATSREPERGQGETQYF. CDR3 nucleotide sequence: TGTGCCACCAGCAGAGAACCTGAAAGGGGGCAAGGAGAGACCCAGTACTTC.

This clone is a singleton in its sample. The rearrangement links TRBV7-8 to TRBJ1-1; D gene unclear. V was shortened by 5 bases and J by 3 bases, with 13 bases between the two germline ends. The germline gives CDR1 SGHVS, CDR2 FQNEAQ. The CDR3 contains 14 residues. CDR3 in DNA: TGTGCCAGCAGCCCCCTAAGGGAGGACACTGAAGCTTTCTTT. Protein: CASSPLREDTEAFF. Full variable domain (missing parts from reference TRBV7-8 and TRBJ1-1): GAGVSQSPRYKVAKRGQDVALRCDPISGHVSLFWYQQALGQGPEFLTYFQNEAQLDKSGLPSDRFFAERPEGSVSTLKIQRTQQEDSAVYLCASSPLREDTEAFFGQGTRLTVV.

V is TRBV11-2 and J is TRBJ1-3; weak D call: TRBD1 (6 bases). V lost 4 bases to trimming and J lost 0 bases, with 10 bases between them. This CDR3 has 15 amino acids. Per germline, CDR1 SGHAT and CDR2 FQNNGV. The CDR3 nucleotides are TGTGCCAGCAGCTACCCCAGGGGCTCTGGAAACACCATATATTTT. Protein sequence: CASSYPRGSGNTIYF.

CDR3 coding DNA: TGTGCCAGCACTATGGACGGCACCTATGGCTACACCTTC. The encoded protein is CASTMDGTYGYTF. V usage is TRBV6-5 and J usage is TRBJ1-2; D remains ambiguous. V was trimmed by 7 bases and J by 4 bases, leaving 13 bases between them. From germline, CDR1 is MNHEY and CDR2 SVGAGI. The CDR3 length is 13 residues.